The 9 T cell receptor beta chains in this list originate from one sample, sequenced in a study of CD8 T cells in ankylosing spondylitis. The study's findings and limits: Typical of ankylosing spondylitis blood, it appeared, was a TCR beta motif of several highly homologous variants.

Antigens of these TCRs are unknown. TCRdb re-called the 5' RACE reads with MiXCR, one entry per CDR3 protein. The table lists some 700,000 distinct CDR3 sequences, around 17% of them singletons. Sequencing used blood, either unsorted or a sorted T cell fraction (not recorded which). The receptors stem from a male donor with ankylosing spondylitis.

This clonotype was seen a handful of times. The chain has TRBV4-1 and TRBJ2-7; the D call may be TRBD1 or TRBD2 (5 bases each). Germline CDR1 reads MGHRA; CDR2 reads YSYEKL. The CDR3 has 16 residues. Trimming shortened V by 3 bases and J by 0 bases, and 15 bases separated the two germline ends. The CDR3 reads CASSHFGDGSSYEQYF. CDR3 sequence (DNA): TGCGCCAGCAGCCATTTCGGGGACGGAAGCTCCTACGAGCAGTACTTC.

V is TRBV20-1 and J is TRBJ2-5; D possibly uses TRBD1 or TRBD2 (6 bases each). V lost 3 bases and J lost 9, with 23 bases in between. From germline, CDR1 is DFQATT and CDR2 SNEGSKA (reference sequence). This CDR3 contains 15 residues. This CDR3 is CSASQSIGGPTAQYF. CDR3 in DNA: TGCAGTGCTAGTCAATCGATAGGGGGGCCAACGGCCCAGTACTTC.

This clonotype was recorded at least ten times. The chain couples TRBV12-3 or TRBV12-4 to TRBJ2-2; D is uncertain. The length of the CDR3 is 12 residues. V was clipped by 6 bases and J by 4 bases, with 6 bases between them. This chain's CDR3 is CASSPSTGELFF. The DNA of the CDR3 is TGTGCCAGCAGCCCTTCCACCGGGGAGCTGTTTTTT.

V usage is TRBV20-1 and J usage is TRBJ1-1, with 8 bases identical to TRBD1. The CDR3 contains 17 residues. Germline trimming cut 4 bases from V and 0 bases from J; bases unmatched to any gene: 13. Per germline, CDR1 DFQATT and CDR2 SNEGSKA (reference sequence). This CDR3 is CSATDRQGTRVNTEAFF. CDR3 sequence (DNA): TGCAGTGCTACCGATAGACAGGGGACCAGAGTGAACACTGAAGCTTTCTTT.

The chain is built from TRBV19 and TRBJ2-1; D is unresolved. V was clipped by 5 bases and J by 5 bases, with 13 bases between them. Per the germline V gene, CDR1 is LNHDA and CDR2 is SQIVND (reference sequence). CDR3 length equals 14 residues. The CDR3 here is CASSPRYRDNEQFF. In nucleotides, the CDR3 is TGTGCCAGTAGTCCCCGGTATAGAGACAATGAGCAGTTCTTC.

This clonotype was seen only a few times. This chain uses TRBV7-9 with TRBJ1-2, with D tentatively TRBD1 (5 bases). This CDR3 spans 14 amino acids. Germline V lookup: CDR1 SEHNR, CDR2 FQNEAQ (reference sequence). Deletions cut 1 base from V and 4 bases from J, with 10 bases between. CDR3 residues: CASSLVGLGYGYTF. The CDR3 nucleotides read TGTGCCAGCAGCTTAGTGGGGCTTGGCTATGGCTACACCTTC.

The chain joins TRBV11-2 to TRBJ2-1, with D hard to call. V shed 3 bases and J shed 4 bases, with 13 bases lying between them. Germline CDR1 is SGHAT and CDR2 is FQNNGV. The CDR3 has 15 residues. The CDR3 DNA is TGTGCCAGCAGCTTCAAACGTCAATTATACAATGAGCAGTTCTTC. It translates to CASSFKRQLYNEQFF.

In its sample, this clonotype was seen many times. The chain carries TRBV27 and TRBJ2-1, with D uncertain. The CDR3 covers 15 residues. The germline CDR1 and CDR2 sequences are MNHEY and SMNVEV (reference sequence). V was trimmed by 7 bases and J by 0 bases, leaving 13 bases between them. In DNA form, the CDR3 reads TGTGCCAGCACTTACCAGTTTAGCTCCTACAATGAGCAGTTCTTC. Its translation: CASTYQFSSYNEQFF.

The chain joins TRBV20-1 to TRBJ2-1, with 8 bases fitting TRBD2. The V and J ends lost 3 bases and 7 bases, in that order; junction bases with no gene match: 8. This CDR3 comprises 14 residues. Germline CDR1 and CDR2: DFQATT and SNEGSKA (reference sequence). The DNA of the CDR3 is TGCAGTGCTAGTCCCAGCGGGAGATGGAATGAGCAGTTCTTC. It encodes CSASPSGRWNEQFF.